The 25 T cell receptor beta chains below all came from one sample that was sequenced in a study of blood T cells in healthy people across ages. A second PCR, run for about 7 to 11 cycles, used a sample-barcoded 5' primer plus a J-beta primer mix. TCRdb re-analysed the 5' RACE reads in MiXCR, keeping a single row per CDR3 protein. The repertoire holds hundreds of thousands of distinct CDR3 sequences, with roughly 49% as singletons. The sample was blood. The source of these receptors is a woman aged 55 to 70 in good health.

Here the CDR3 DNA reads TGTGCCAGCAGCCGTCGCTGGCGGGAGGGTCACGAGCAGTACTTC. Its translation: CASSRRWREGHEQYF. This chain links TRBV12-3 or TRBV12-4 with TRBJ2-7, with 9 bases aligning to TRBD2. V lost 6 bases, J lost 5 bases, and 11 bases stayed unmatched. The length of the CDR3 is 15 residues.

The chain joins TRBV4-3 to TRBJ2-2; D unclear. CDR3 size: 13 residues. Trimming pared 4 bases from V and 8 bases from J, leaving 11 bases between. Germline CDR1 is LGHNA and CDR2 is YSLEER. DNA of the CDR3: TGCGCCAGCAGCCGCTGGTTTGCTGGGGAGCTGTTTTTT. Its protein product is CASSRWFAGELFF.

V and J are TRBV7-6 and TRBJ2-3; D ambiguous. V lost 0 bases to trimming and J lost 2 bases, with 12 bases between them. This CDR3 has 16 residues. Germline assignment: CDR1 SGHVS and CDR2 FNYEAQ. CDR3 in DNA: TGTGCCAGCAGCTTAGCGGTAGCAAGCTTCACAGATACGCAGTATTTT. It encodes CASSLAVASFTDTQYF.

There are a few counts of this clonotype. The chain uses TRBV20-1 and TRBJ2-1; D may be TRBD1 or TRBD2 (5 bases each). Trimming stripped 3 bases from V and 3 bases from J, with 18 bases between. The CDR3 extends over 16 amino acids. Germline-derived CDR1 and CDR2 are DFQATT and SNEGSKA (reference sequence). This chain's CDR3 is CSASGLGTLIYNEQFF. The CDR3 nucleotides are TGCAGTGCTAGCGGTCTTGGGACCTTGATCTACAATGAGCAGTTCTTC.

In its sample, this clonotype was seen once. This chain links TRBV10-3 with TRBJ2-2; D is possibly TRBD1 or TRBD2 (6 bases each). V was pared by 6 bases and J by 1 base, with 15 bases between. Looked up from germline, CDR1 is ENHRY and CDR2 is SYGVKD. This CDR3 contains 16 residues. CDR3 sequence: CAISPGAQRNTGELFF. As DNA, the CDR3 is TGTGCCATCAGCCCGGGGGCGCAAAGGAACACCGGGGAGCTGTTTTTT.

A remark on this clonotype: A junction end diverges from the germline sequence, so it may reflect a read error. CDR3 in DNA: TGTGCCGGCAGTTTATCAAAAGGGGGGGACATTCAGTACTTC. Translating it yields CAGSLSKGGDIQYF. The chain couples TRBV28 to TRBJ2-4; perhaps TRBD2 as D (7 bases). Germline lookup yields CDR1 MDHEN and CDR2 SYDVKM. The CDR3 is made up of 14 amino acids.

In its sample, this clonotype was seen a few times. The genes are TRBV27 and TRBJ2-7; 10 nucleotides line up with TRBD2. CDR1 MNHEY and CDR2 SMNVEV come from the germline V gene (reference sequence). Germline trimming cut 5 bases from V and 6 bases from J; bases unmatched to any gene: 10. The CDR3 totals 15 residues. CDR3 sequence: CASSPLTSGAGEQYF. DNA for the CDR3: TGTGCCAGCAGTCCCCTTACTAGCGGGGCCGGCGAGCAGTACTTC.

The chain couples TRBV29-1 to TRBJ2-3; D is uncertain. This CDR3 has 16 residues. Germline CDR1 SQVTM, CDR2 ANQGSEA. V dropped 2 bases and J dropped 2 bases, with 17 bases sitting between them. The CDR3 nucleotides are TGCAGCGTTGAACGGTCTCCCCGAGGACCCACAGATACGCAGTATTTT. This translates into CSVERSPRGPTDTQYF.

V usage is TRBV7-2 and J usage is TRBJ2-1; D might be TRBD2 (5 bases). Germline V gives CDR1 SGHTA, CDR2 FQGNSA. This CDR3 region has 14 residues. Trimming left V 3 bases short and J 3 bases short, with 9 bases between. CDR3 loop: CASSFAGNYNEQFF. The CDR3 DNA reads TGTGCCAGCAGCTTTGCCGGGAACTACAATGAGCAGTTCTTC.

About this clonotype itself: The junction departs from germline at one end; a sequencing error may be responsible. V gene TRBV5-1 combines with J gene TRBJ2-7; 9 positions agree with TRBD1. This CDR3 has 14 residues. Per germline, CDR1 SGHRS and CDR2 YFSETQ. The CDR3 sequence: CASSLGGQGYEQYF. The CDR3 DNA follows: TGTGCCAGCAGTTTAGGGGGACAGGGCTACGAGCAGTACTTC.

The chain carries TRBV5-5 and TRBJ1-2; 8 bases are a match to TRBD1. V dropped 8 bases and J dropped 5; count of bases not matched to a gene: 5. The germline gives CDR1 SGHKS, CDR2 YYEKEE (reference sequence). CDR3 length equals 12 residues. The CDR3 DNA follows: TGTGCCAGGGGACAGGATACATATGGCTACACCTTC. It yields the protein CARGQDTYGYTF.

J is TRBJ1-6 and V is TRBV12-3 or TRBV12-4, with D hard to call. The CDR3 runs to 15 residues. V lost 4 bases, J lost 7 bases, and 14 bases lay in between. The CDR3 sequence: CASSSTGPLNSPLHF. CDR3 in DNA: TGTGCCAGCAGTTCTACCGGGCCCTTAAATTCACCCCTCCACTTT.

A single count supports this clonotype. The CDR3 DNA reads as TGCAGTGCTAGAGAGATTTTGGTTAGGCAGGCACTTAGAGGCTACACCTTC. It is translated as CSAREILVRQALRGYTF. The chain recombines TRBV20-1 with TRBJ1-2; D unclear. This CDR3 has 17 amino acids. Germline values: CDR1 DFQATT, CDR2 SNEGSKA (reference sequence). Trimming pared 0 bases from V and 8 bases from J, leaving 25 bases between.

The rearrangement joins TRBV20-1 to TRBJ1-1; TRBD1 aligns across 11 bases. The germline CDR1 and CDR2 sequences are DFQATT and SNEGSKA (reference sequence). The length of the CDR3 is 15 residues. Trimming removed 1 base from V and 5 bases from J; junction bases left unmatched: 6. The CDR3 sequence: CSARAPGQGVTEAFF. CDR3 bases: TGCAGTGCTAGAGCCCCGGGACAGGGGGTAACTGAAGCTTTCTTT.

The gene calls are TRBV7-9 and TRBJ1-1; D unclear. Trimming took 8 bases from V and 0 from J, leaving 16 bases between them. The CDR3 runs to 15 residues. The germline gives CDR1 SEHNR, CDR2 FQNEAQ (reference sequence). In nucleotides, the CDR3 is TGTGCCAGCGAGGAGTCAGTGGGAATGAACACTGAAGCTTTCTTT. Amino acids: CASEESVGMNTEAFF.

This clonotype appeared a few times. The chain's CDR3 is CASGLVLRVYSRQETQYF. The CDR3 coding sequence is TGTGCTAGTGGTTTGGTACTGCGCGTCTATTCGAGGCAAGAGACCCAGTACTTC. V gene TRBV12-5 combines with J gene TRBJ2-5; no definite D call. From germline, CDR1 is LGHNT and CDR2 FRNRAP. The CDR3 is made up of 18 amino acids. Trimming removed 0 bases at V and 2 bases at J, with 19 bases between.

This rearrangement joins TRBV27 to TRBJ2-1; D not certain. The V end was cut by 2 bases, the J end by 0 bases, with 8 bases between. CDR1 MNHEY and CDR2 SMNVEV come from the germline V gene (reference sequence). This CDR3 spans 15 amino acids. Here the CDR3 reads CASSLKPSSYNEQFF. DNA of the CDR3: TGTGCCAGCAGTTTAAAACCGAGCTCCTACAATGAGCAGTTCTTC.

The rearrangement links TRBV30 to TRBJ2-7; D gene unclear. With the DNA end fitting TRBJ2-5 better, the J assignment may be wrong. This CDR3 has 10 residues. The germline gives CDR1 GTSNPN, CDR2 SVGIG (reference sequence). CDR3 sequence (DNA): TGTGCCTGGAGAGTGGAGACCCAGTACTTC. Its protein is CAWRVETQYF.

The chain combines TRBV7-2 with TRBJ2-5; the match to TRBD1 covers 9 bases. In germline, CDR1 is SGHTA, CDR2 FQGNSA. This CDR3 contains 15 residues. The junction had 8 bases not matched to a gene; V was cut back by 4 bases and J by 5 bases. The CDR3 nucleotides are TGTGCCAGCAGCTGGGACAGGGTTTATGGGGAGACCCAGTACTTC. It yields the protein CASSWDRVYGETQYF.

This rearrangement joins TRBV25-1 to TRBJ2-5; 9 nucleotides match TRBD2. Trimming cost V 5 bases and J 11 bases; bases outside gene matches: 12. CDR3 length equals 14 residues. CDR1 is MGHDK, CDR2 SYGVNS, per germline. The CDR3: CASSPGGRAREQYF. CDR3 nucleotide sequence: TGTGCCAGCAGTCCCGGCGGGAGGGCTAGGGAGCAGTACTTC.

This clonotype has a handful of counts. The chain is built from TRBV27 and TRBJ1-2; D call uncertain. With 4 bases removed from V and 0 bases from J, the gap between germline ends came to 6 bases. The CDR3 is 13 amino acids. Germline CDR1 reads MNHEY; CDR2 reads SMNVEV (reference sequence). Here the CDR3 DNA reads TGTGCCAGCAGTTGGGCGGCTAACTATGGCTACACCTTC. This codes for CASSWAANYGYTF.

This clonotype was observed a few times. V and J are TRBV5-6 and TRBJ2-5, with D possibly matching TRBD1 (5 bases). The CDR3 loop spans 15 amino acids. Germline V lookup: CDR1 SGHDT, CDR2 YYEEEE. Trimming took off 3 bases at V and 1 base at J, with 13 bases between the two ends. In DNA, the CDR3 is TGTGCCAGCAGCTCGGTGGGCAGGGTCCAAGAGACCCAGTACTTC. Translating gives CASSSVGRVQETQYF.

The rearrangement uses TRBV4-1 and TRBJ2-1, with TRBD1 matching over 10 bases. The CDR3 sequence is 17 residues long. Per germline, CDR1 MGHRA and CDR2 YSYEKL. V lost 5 bases, J lost 3 bases, and 10 bases stayed unmatched. CDR3 sequence reads: CASSIRTGTGVYNEQFF. CDR3 DNA: TGCGCCAGCAGCATCCGAACCGGGACAGGGGTCTACAATGAGCAGTTCTTC.

The V and J genes are TRBV5-1 and TRBJ2-7; 7 positions match TRBD1. The CDR3 runs to 16 residues. Germline V lookup: CDR1 SGHRS, CDR2 YFSETQ. With V trimmed by 0 bases and J by 1 base, 7 bases remained unmatched. CDR3 in amino acids: CASSLAPGGGSYEQYF. The CDR3 nucleotides are TGCGCCAGCAGCTTGGCCCCAGGGGGTGGTTCCTACGAGCAGTACTTC.

This clonotype was recorded only once. The V gene is TRBV6-5, the J gene TRBJ2-3; TRBD1 or TRBD2 may be the D gene (5 bases each). Germline CDR1 is MNHEY and CDR2 is SVGAGI. Deletions cut 6 bases from V and 1 base from J, with 14 bases between. CDR3 length equals 15 residues. This CDR3 reads CASRPPGRRTDTQYF. In DNA, the CDR3 is TGTGCCAGCAGGCCCCCGGGACGCCGCACAGATACGCAGTATTTT.